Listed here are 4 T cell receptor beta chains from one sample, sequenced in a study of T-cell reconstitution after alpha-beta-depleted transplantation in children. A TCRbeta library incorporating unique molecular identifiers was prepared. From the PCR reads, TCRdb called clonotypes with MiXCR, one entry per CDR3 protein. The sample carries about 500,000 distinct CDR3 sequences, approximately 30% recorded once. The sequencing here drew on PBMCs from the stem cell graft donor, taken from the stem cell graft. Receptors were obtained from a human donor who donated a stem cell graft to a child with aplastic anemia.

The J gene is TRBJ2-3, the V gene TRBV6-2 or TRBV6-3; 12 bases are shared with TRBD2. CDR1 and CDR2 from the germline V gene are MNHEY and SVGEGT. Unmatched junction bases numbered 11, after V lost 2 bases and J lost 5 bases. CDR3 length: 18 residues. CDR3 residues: CASSYRGSTSGRKDTQYF. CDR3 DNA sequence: TGTGCCAGCAGTTACAGAGGGTCGACTAGCGGGAGAAAAGATACGCAGTATTTT.

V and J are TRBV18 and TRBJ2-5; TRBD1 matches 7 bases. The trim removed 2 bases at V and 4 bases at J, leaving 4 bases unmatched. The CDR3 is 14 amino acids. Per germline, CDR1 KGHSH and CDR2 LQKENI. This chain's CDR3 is CASSPTRGRETQYF. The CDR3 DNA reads TGTGCCAGCTCACCAACCAGGGGGAGAGAGACCCAGTACTTC.

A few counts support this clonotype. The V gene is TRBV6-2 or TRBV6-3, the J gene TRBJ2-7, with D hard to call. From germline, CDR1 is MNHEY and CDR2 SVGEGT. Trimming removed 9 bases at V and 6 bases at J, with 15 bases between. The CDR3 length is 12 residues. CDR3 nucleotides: TGTGCCAGTGCGAAGGCGACGGGCGAGCAGTACGTC. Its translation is CASAKATGEQYV.

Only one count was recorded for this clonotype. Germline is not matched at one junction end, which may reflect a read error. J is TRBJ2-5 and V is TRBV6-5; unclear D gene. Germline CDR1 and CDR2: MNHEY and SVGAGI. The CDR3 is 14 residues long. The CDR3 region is CASSYSSRQETRYF. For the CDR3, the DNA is TGTGCCAGCAGTTACTCGAGCCGCCAAGAGACCCGGTACTTC.